This T cell receptor (beta chain) was sequenced during a study of shared clonotypes between healthy human individuals. Germline V CDR1 and CDR2: LNHNV, YYDKDF (reference sequence). V lost 4 bases and J 2 bases, leaving 14 bases between the germline ends. The length of the CDR3 is 15 residues. The authors split each subset's genomic DNA evenly across several immunoSEQ plates. Here immunoSEQ multiplex PCR was the method, and the copy in TCRdb shows in-frame clones only, minus some. The sample consists of roughly 1,000,000 clones, about 84% of them appearing once. This chain uses TRBV15 with TRBJ1-1; D unclear. This receptor was obtained from a man aged 18 to 29 in good health. Some clones in this sample may be carry-over from other donors' samples. The sequenced sample was memory CD4+ T cells from PBMCs. The subset was: CD45RA-negative fraction. CDR3 coding DNA: TGTGCCACCAGCACCCACAATAGCGTAAACACTGAAGCTTTCTTT. It specifies CATSTHNSVNTEAFF. Filled out from reference TRBV15 and TRBJ1-1, the complete variable domain reads DAMVIQNPRYQVTQFGKPVTLSCSQTLNHNVMYWYQQKSSQAPKLLFHYYDKDFNNEADTPDNFQSRRPNTSFCFLDIRSPGLGDTAMYLCATSTHNSVNTEAFFGQGTRLTVV.